Listed here are 31 T cell receptor beta chains from one sample, sequenced in a study of T cells in Graves' hyperthyroidism and ophthalmopathy. Amplified TCR beta CDR3 regions came from RNA transcripts. A set of HTBI primers served as the primers for a first-round RT-PCR of the TCR CDR3. TCRdb redid the calling of the multiplex PCR reads with MiXCR, one entry per CDR3 protein. The sample contains hundreds of thousands of distinct CDR3 sequences, around 38% of which appear only once. The sequenced sample was blood. These receptors were collected from a man between 18 and 35 years old with Graves' hyperthyroidism.

V gene TRBV2 combines with J gene TRBJ1-4; no clear D. This CDR3 has 13 amino acids. V dropped 5 bases and J dropped 14 bases, with 18 bases sitting between them. Per germline, CDR1 SNHLY and CDR2 FYNNEI. DNA for the CDR3: TGTGCCAGCAGTTCTTTGACCGGGCCGTTGCTGTTTTTT. The encoded protein is CASSSLTGPLLFF.

This chain connects TRBV9 to TRBJ1-6; 9 positions match TRBD1. The V and J ends lost 2 bases and 2 bases, in that order; junction bases with no gene match: 2. This CDR3 is 16 amino acids long. Germline V lookup: CDR1 SGDLS, CDR2 YYNGEE. DNA for the CDR3: TGTGCCAGCAGCGTGGGGACAGGGACCTATAATTCACCCCTCCACTTT. This sequence encodes CASSVGTGTYNSPLHF.

This clonotype was detected many times. The chain carries TRBV7-9 and TRBJ1-3; D is unclear. This CDR3 has 13 residues. Germline V lookup: CDR1 SEHNR, CDR2 FQNEAQ (reference sequence). V was clipped by 0 bases and J by 11 bases, with 11 bases between them. CDR3 protein: CASSLAPGGAIYF. Written as DNA, the CDR3 is TGTGCCAGCAGCTTAGCCCCGGGAGGTGCCATATATTTT.

This rearrangement joins TRBV14 to TRBJ2-7; no clear D gene. Trimming took 0 bases from V and 8 from J, leaving 11 bases between them. In germline, CDR1 is SGHDN, CDR2 FVKESK. The CDR3 is made up of 13 amino acids. The CDR3 DNA follows: TGTGCCAGCAGCCAAGATCTTGAGCCTCAGCAGTACTTC. This codes for CASSQDLEPQQYF. Combining the CDR3 with reference TRBV14 and TRBJ2-7 gives the whole variable domain EAGVTQFPSHSVIEKGQTVTLRCDPISGHDNLYWYRRVMGKEIKFLLHFVKESKQDESGMPNNRFLAERTGGTYSTLKVQPAELEDSGVYFCASSQDLEPQQYFGPGTRLTVT.

In the case of this clonotype: This may arise from a read error, as a much more abundant clone is one base away. This chain links TRBV9 with TRBJ2-2; unclear D gene. Germline lookup yields CDR1 SGDLS and CDR2 YYNGEE. V was pared by 0 bases and J by 0 bases, with 3 bases between. This CDR3 has 14 residues. The CDR3 DNA reads as TGTGCCAGCAGCGTAGAACCGAACACCGGGGAGCTGTTTTTT. Protein sequence: CASSVEPNTGELFF.

This clonotype has only one observation. Likely a read error: the CDR3 ends without its conserved phenylalanine or tryptophan. V is TRBV25-1 and J is TRBJ1-1, with D possibly being TRBD1 (6 bases). In germline, CDR1 is MGHDK, CDR2 SYGVNS. The CDR3 sequence is 13 residues long. The DNA for the CDR3 is TGCGCCAGCAGCCCCAGGGGTGGAACTGAAGCTTTCTCT. Translation gives CASSPRGGTEAFS.

The chain carries TRBV5-1 and TRBJ1-6; 7 bases align to TRBD1. V gave up 3 bases and J gave up 5 bases; unmatched junction bases: 5. This CDR3 has 15 amino acids. Germline CDR1 SGHRS, CDR2 YFSETQ. The CDR3 sequence: CASSWTGENNSPLHF. CDR3 sequence (DNA): TGCGCCAGCAGCTGGACAGGAGAGAATAATTCACCCCTCCACTTT.

The chain has TRBV19 and TRBJ2-6; 7 bases fit TRBD1. Germline loops: CDR1 LNHDA, CDR2 SQIVND (reference sequence). Trimming cost V 4 bases and J 1 base; bases outside gene matches: 10. The CDR3 contains 18 residues. The CDR3 nucleotides are TGTGCCAGTAGTACACGGGACAGTTTATCTTCTGGGGCCAACGTCCTGACTTTC. Encoded protein: CASSTRDSLSSGANVLTF.

At least ten counts were recorded for this clonotype. The chain recombines TRBV7-2 with TRBJ2-7; the match to TRBD1 covers 10 bases. The length of the CDR3 is 14 residues. CDR1 is SGHTA and CDR2 is FQGNSA in the germline V gene. V shed 5 bases and J 1 base; nucleotides not matched to a gene: 2. CDR3 nucleotides: TGTGCCAGCAGCCGGGACAGGGGATCCTACGAGCAGTACTTC. Amino acids: CASSRDRGSYEQYF.

This CDR3 is CATSPGTGVWGYTF. CDR3 in DNA: TGTGCCACCAGCCCAGGGACAGGGGTTTGGGGCTACACCTTC. This chain uses TRBV15 with TRBJ1-2; 10 bases are shared with TRBD1. The germline gives CDR1 LNHNV, CDR2 YYDKDF (reference sequence). V trimming: 5 bases; J trimming: 8 bases; junction bases outside the gene matches: 8. CDR3 length: 14 residues.

The V call is TRBV5-1, the J call TRBJ2-3; TRBD1 agrees at 7 bases. Germline V gives CDR1 SGHRS, CDR2 YFSETQ. The CDR3 runs to 13 residues. With V trimmed by 5 bases and J by 11 bases, 11 bases remained unmatched. For the CDR3, the DNA is TGCGCCAGCAGACAGGGGAATTCCAATGAGCAGTATTTT. This gives the protein CASRQGNSNEQYF.

This clonotype was picked up a small number of times. The rearrangement joins TRBV6-5 to TRBJ2-7; D is uncertain. CDR3 length equals 10 residues. Trimming shortened V by 9 bases and J by 6 bases, and 9 bases separated the two germline ends. Germline loops: CDR1 MNHEY, CDR2 SVGAGI. The CDR3 nucleotides read TGTGCCAGTCACTCTCCCGAGCAGTACTTC. The encoded protein is CASHSPEQYF.

The genes are TRBV9 and TRBJ2-2, with D maybe TRBD1 (5 bases). The V gene's germline CDR1 is SGDLS and CDR2 YYNGEE. Trimming left V 3 bases short and J 1 base short, with 10 bases between. This CDR3 has 15 residues. CDR3 DNA: TGTGCCAGCAGCGATTTCCAGGGGAACACCGGGGAGCTGTTTTTT. Residues: CASSDFQGNTGELFF.

This chain links TRBV5-1 with TRBJ1-1; TRBD1 matches at 11 bases. From germline, CDR1 is SGHRS and CDR2 YFSETQ. Trimming removed 5 bases from V and 11 bases from J; junction bases left unmatched: 5. This CDR3 comprises 12 residues. CDR3 coding DNA: TGCGCCAGCAGTCCGGACAGGGGGCACGCTTTCTTT. This translates into CASSPDRGHAFF. Based on the CDR3 plus reference TRBV5-1 and TRBJ1-1, the full variable domain is KAGVTQTPRYLIKTRGQQVTLSCSPISGHRSVSWYQQTPGQGLQFLFEYFSETQRNKGNFPGRFSGRQFSNSRSEMNVSTLELGDSALYLCASSPDRGHAFFGQGTRLTVV.

This clonotype was counted once. The chain combines TRBV2 with TRBJ2-2; D may be TRBD1 or TRBD2 (5 bases each). Per the germline V gene, CDR1 is SNHLY and CDR2 is FYNNEI. This CDR3 has 14 residues. With 6 bases removed from V and 5 bases from J, the gap between germline ends came to 13 bases. The CDR3 protein is CASRAGAITGELFF. CDR3 DNA sequence: TGTGCCAGCAGGGCCGGGGCGATAACCGGGGAGCTGTTTTTT.

The J gene is TRBJ1-6, the V gene TRBV10-2; the match to TRBD1 covers 7 bases. CDR1 WSHSY and CDR2 SAAADI come from the germline V gene. V gave up 8 bases and J gave up 0 bases; unmatched junction bases: 7. CDR3 size: 16 residues. CDR3 nucleotides: TGCGCCAGCGGACAGACAGGGAGCTCCTATAATTCACCCCTCCACTTT. This sequence encodes CASGQTGSSYNSPLHF.

This clonotype has more than one count but fewer than ten. This sequence joins TRBV12-3 or TRBV12-4 and TRBJ1-5; D is undetermined. V was trimmed by 11 bases and J by 4 bases, leaving 15 bases between them. This CDR3 region has 13 residues. The CDR3 DNA reads as TGTGCCGTCAGCGGGTCGGGGAATCAGCCCCAGCATTTT. This encodes CAVSGSGNQPQHF.

The sample holds one count of this clonotype. A much larger clonotype is one base distant, so this may be a read error. This chain links TRBV29-1 with TRBJ2-5, with D possibly matching TRBD1 (5 bases). V was trimmed by 1 base and J by 4 bases, leaving 7 bases between them. The CDR3 length is 12 residues. Germline-derived CDR1 and CDR2 are SQVTM and ANQGSEA. CDR3 sequence (DNA): TGCAGCGTTGAAGGACAGTTAGAGACCCAGTACTTC. Amino acid sequence: CSVEGQLETQYF.

In its sample, this clonotype was seen a few times. J is TRBJ2-5 and V is TRBV7-6, with 8 bases identical to TRBD2. The CDR3 is 14 amino acids. Germline V CDR1 and CDR2: SGHVS, FNYEAQ. J lost 5 bases, V lost 5 bases, and 7 bases had no gene match. CDR3 amino acids: CASSQGGGRETQYF. The CDR3 bases are TGTGCCAGCAGCCAAGGCGGGGGGCGCGAGACCCAGTACTTC.

Comments on this clonotype: A read error may be the cause here, since a much bigger clone is one base away. The chain employs TRBV29-1 and TRBJ1-1; D gene uncertain. Trimming cost V 2 bases and J 11 bases, with 15 bases left between them. Germline CDR1 reads SQVTM; CDR2 reads ANQGSEA. The length of the CDR3 is 12 residues. CDR3 DNA sequence: TGCAGCGTTGAATCCCGGTACCAAAGGGCTTTCTTT. This gives the protein CSVESRYQRAFF. The variable domain in full, completed from reference TRBV29-1 and TRBJ1-1, reads SAVISQKPSRDICQRGTSLTIQCQVDSQVTMMFWYRQQPGQSLTLIATANQGSEATYESGFVIDKFPISRPNLTFSTLTVSNMSPEDSSIYLCSVESRYQRAFFGQGTRLTVV.

This clonotype has more than one count but fewer than ten. V and J are TRBV20-1 and TRBJ1-1; 8 positions agree with TRBD1. Germline CDR1 reads DFQATT; CDR2 reads SNEGSKA (reference sequence). The CDR3 runs 12 residues. The CDR3: CSRGPLNTEAFF. DNA for the CDR3: TGCTCCAGGGGGCCCTTGAACACTGAAGCTTTCTTT.

At least ten counts were recorded for this clonotype. This chain links TRBV9 with TRBJ1-3; D uncertain. Trimming removed 0 bases from V and 0 bases from J, with 7 bases in between. This CDR3 has 15 residues. Germline V gives CDR1 SGDLS, CDR2 YYNGEE. The CDR3 bases are TGTGCCAGCAGCGTAGGCTTTGGCTCTGGAAACACCATATATTTT. It translates to CASSVGFGSGNTIYF.

The chain links TRBV15 to TRBJ2-4; the D gene is possibly TRBD2 (5 bases). CDR3 length equals 17 residues. Between the trimmed V and J ends, which lost 3 bases and 1 base, there was a span of 16 bases. Germline CDR1 and CDR2: LNHNV and YYDKDF (reference sequence). DNA of the CDR3: TGTGCCACCAGCAGTGGGGATAGCTCGGGGGCCAAAAACATTCAGTACTTC. As protein: CATSSGDSSGAKNIQYF.

This clonotype occurred many times. This sequence joins TRBV2 and TRBJ1-6, with D maybe TRBD1 (5 bases). The V end was cut by 7 bases, the J end by 9 bases, with 19 bases between. Germline V CDR1 and CDR2: SNHLY, FYNNEI. The CDR3 extends over 15 amino acids. This chain's CDR3 is CASTVSQGRSSPLHF. The CDR3 DNA reads as TGTGCCAGCACCGTGAGCCAGGGACGGTCTTCACCCCTCCACTTT.

In regard to this clonotype: This may stem from a read error, because a much larger clone lies one nucleotide away. The chain employs TRBV29-1 and TRBJ1-4; D is unresolved. V was shortened by 0 bases and J by 8 bases, with 13 bases between the two germline ends. CDR1 is SQVTM, CDR2 ANQGSEA, per germline. CDR3 length: 14 amino acids. CDR3: CSVEDKELGEKLFF. The CDR3 bases are TGCAGCGTTGAAGATAAAGAGTTAGGAGAAAAACTGTTTTTT. Supplemented by reference TRBV29-1 and TRBJ1-4, the full variable domain reads SAVISQKPSRDICQRGTSLTIQCQVDSQVTMMFWYRQQPGQSLTLIATANQGSEATYESGFVIDKFPISRPNLTFSTLTVSNMSPEDSSIYLCSVEDKELGEKLFFGSGTQLSVL.

This chain links TRBV7-9 with TRBJ1-4; D unresolved. V lost 5 bases and J lost 3, with 19 bases in between. Germline-derived CDR1 and CDR2 are SEHNR and FQNEAQ (reference sequence). CDR3 length: 17 amino acids. CDR3: CASSQDGVGGANEKLFF. Here the CDR3 DNA reads TGTGCCAGCAGCCAAGATGGCGTCGGAGGAGCTAATGAAAAACTGTTTTTT.

As regards this clonotype: A read error may account for a junction end that differs from germline. V is TRBV4-1 and J is TRBJ2-2; D is undetermined. Germline V CDR1 and CDR2: MGHRA, YSYEKL. The CDR3 loop spans 14 amino acids. The CDR3 sequence: CASSQVIQTGELFF. In DNA, the CDR3 is TGTGCCAGCAGCCAGGTTATTCAAACCGGGGAGCTGTTTTTT.

Remarks on this clonotype: A much more abundant neighbour one base away suggests this may be a read error. The gene calls are TRBV10-3 and TRBJ2-7, with 12 bases fitting TRBD1. There are 16 residues in the CDR3. CDR1 and CDR2 from the germline V gene are ENHRY and SYGVKD. The CDR3, as DNA: TGTGCCACCAGTCGGGACAGGGGGCGGCTGAGGCGCGAGCAGTACTTC. It is translated as CATSRDRGRLRREQYF.

This chain joins TRBV9 and TRBJ2-7; TRBD2 might be the D (7 bases). The CDR3 runs 15 residues. V dropped 4 bases and J dropped 3 bases, with 17 bases sitting between them. Germline loops: CDR1 SGDLS, CDR2 YYNGEE. The CDR3 DNA sequence: TGTGCCAGCAGCCAAGGGGGGGGACACCTCTACGAGCAGTACTTC. It translates to CASSQGGGHLYEQYF.

This clonotype was observed a handful of times. The CDR3 DNA sequence: TGTGCCAGCAGCTTAGACAGGGATGAAGCTTTCTTT. This translates into CASSLDRDEAFF. The chain couples TRBV11-1 to TRBJ1-1; tentative D call: TRBD1 (6 bases). The CDR3 length is 12 residues. V lost 1 base to trimming and J lost 7 bases, with 7 bases between them. Germline CDR1 and CDR2: SGHAT and FQDESV (reference sequence). The full variable domain, with the rest looked up from reference TRBV11-1 and TRBJ1-1, is EAEVAQSPRYKITEKSQAVAFWCDPISGHATLYWYRQILGQGPELLVQFQDESVVDDSQLPKDRFSAERLKGVDSTLKIQPAELGDSAMYLCASSLDRDEAFFGQGTRLTVV.

This clonotype was counted between two and nine times. The gene calls are TRBV10-2 and TRBJ1-1, with D perhaps TRBD1 (5 bases). Looked up from germline, CDR1 is WSHSY and CDR2 is SAAADI. The CDR3 has 13 amino acids. V lost 8 bases, J lost 6 bases, and 16 bases lay in between. CDR3 residues: CASLDGGSSEAFF. CDR3 nucleotide sequence: TGCGCCAGCCTGGATGGGGGTTCTTCTGAAGCTTTCTTT.